The rows below give T cell receptor beta chains drawn from one sample of a study of T cell repertoires in cytomegalovirus infection. TCRdb analysed the reads with MiXCR anew, one entry per CDR3 protein. The table lists more than 650,000 distinct CDR3 sequences, roughly 36% of them singletons. The sequencing sample was made of PBMCs. The source is a human donor in good health (CMV status not recorded). Some clones in this sample may be carry-over from other donors' samples. The CDR3 runs from the conserved cysteine through the conserved F or W. The D gene is left open where the match is weak. Size is stated for part of the rows, as once, few or many counts, or as a class when the clone is expanded.

TRBV7-2,TRBD1,TRBJ2-1,many,TGTGCCAGCACCCGGGACAGTGGGAATGAGCAGTTCTTC,CASTRDSGNEQFF
TRBV7-9,.,TRBJ2-7,.,TGTGCCAGCAGCCAAAACCCAGCAAGGGAAGAGCAGTACTTC,CASSQNPAREEQYF
TRBV28,.,TRBJ1-2,.,TGTGCCAGCACCCTGGTAGTGGGTAGGGGCAACTATGGCTACACCTTC,CASTLVVGRGNYGYTF
TRBV10-3,TRBD1,TRBJ2-3,.,TGTGCCATCAGGAGGACAGGGGGCGTAGAGGATACGCAGTATTTT,CAIRRTGGVEDTQYF
TRBV27,.,TRBJ1-6,few,TGTGCCAGCAGCCCGGGCCGCAGGGACTCCTATAATTCACCCCTCCACTTT,CASSPGRRDSYNSPLHF
TRBV19,TRBD1,TRBJ2-2,once,TGTGCCAGTAGTACTCAGGGGGACGGGGAGCTGTTTTTT,CASSTQGDGELFF
TRBV7-2,TRBD2,TRBJ2-1,.,TGTGCCAGCAGCATCCAGGGACTAGCGGTCAACAATGAGCAGTTCTTC,CASSIQGLAVNNEQFF
TRBV28,.,TRBJ1-3,few,TGTGCCAGCACCCTATTAGTAGCAGGAGGAAACACCATATATTTT,CASTLLVAGGNTIYF
TRBV5-5,.,TRBJ1-5,.,TGTGCCAGCAGCTCCAAGATTGACAGATTGAATCAGCCCCAGCATTTT,CASSSKIDRLNQPQHF
TRBV13,.,TRBJ1-2,few,TGTGCCAGCAGCTTCCCAGGGAATTTAGGTAGTGGCTACACCTTC,CASSFPGNLGSGYTF
TRBV7-2,TRBD1,TRBJ1-1,many,TGTGCCAGCAGCCCAACGTTCGGTGGGGGGACAGAGAACACTGAAGCTTTCTTT,CASSPTFGGGTENTEAFF
TRBV6-1,TRBD1,TRBJ1-2,few,TGTGCCAGCAGTGCAGGGACAGTCGAAAGTGGCTACACCTTC,CASSAGTVESGYTF
TRBV28,TRBD1,TRBJ1-2,few,TGTGCCAGCAGCCGGGGACAGGCTAGAAACTATGGCTACACCTTC,CASSRGQARNYGYTF
TRBV6-6,.,TRBJ2-2,few,TGTGCCAGCAGTTACGTGAGCGTGAAGACCGGGGAGCTGTTTTTT,CASSYVSVKTGELFF
TRBV28,TRBD1,TRBJ2-4,few,TGTGCCAGCAGCCCCGGACAGGGGGTAGGGATTCAGTACTTC,CASSPGQGVGIQYF
TRBV29-1,.,TRBJ1-1,many,TGCAGCGGACGAACCTACGGGGCTGAAGCTTTCTTT,CSGRTYGAEAFF
TRBV28,TRBD1,TRBJ2-1,.,TGTGCCAGCAGCGTCAGGGGGCTGACCTACAATGAGCAGTTCTTC,CASSVRGLTYNEQFF
TRBV7-9,.,TRBJ1-5,few,TGTGCCAGCAGCTTAGCCGGGAACCACCTGCTGGAGCCCCAGCATTTT,CASSLAGNHLLEPQHF